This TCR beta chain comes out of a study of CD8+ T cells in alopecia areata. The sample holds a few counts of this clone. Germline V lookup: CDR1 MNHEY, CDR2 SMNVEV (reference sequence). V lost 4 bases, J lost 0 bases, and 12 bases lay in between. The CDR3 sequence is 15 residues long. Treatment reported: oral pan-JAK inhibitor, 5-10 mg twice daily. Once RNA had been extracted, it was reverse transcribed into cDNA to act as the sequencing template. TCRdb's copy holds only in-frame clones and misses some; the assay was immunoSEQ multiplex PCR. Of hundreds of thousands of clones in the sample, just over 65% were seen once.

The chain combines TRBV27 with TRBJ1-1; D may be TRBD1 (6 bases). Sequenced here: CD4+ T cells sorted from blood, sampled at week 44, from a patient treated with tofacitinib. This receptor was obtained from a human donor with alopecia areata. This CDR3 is CASSSAGAMNTEAFF. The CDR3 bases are TGTGCCAGCAGTTCAGCAGGGGCGATGAACACTGAAGCTTTCTTT.